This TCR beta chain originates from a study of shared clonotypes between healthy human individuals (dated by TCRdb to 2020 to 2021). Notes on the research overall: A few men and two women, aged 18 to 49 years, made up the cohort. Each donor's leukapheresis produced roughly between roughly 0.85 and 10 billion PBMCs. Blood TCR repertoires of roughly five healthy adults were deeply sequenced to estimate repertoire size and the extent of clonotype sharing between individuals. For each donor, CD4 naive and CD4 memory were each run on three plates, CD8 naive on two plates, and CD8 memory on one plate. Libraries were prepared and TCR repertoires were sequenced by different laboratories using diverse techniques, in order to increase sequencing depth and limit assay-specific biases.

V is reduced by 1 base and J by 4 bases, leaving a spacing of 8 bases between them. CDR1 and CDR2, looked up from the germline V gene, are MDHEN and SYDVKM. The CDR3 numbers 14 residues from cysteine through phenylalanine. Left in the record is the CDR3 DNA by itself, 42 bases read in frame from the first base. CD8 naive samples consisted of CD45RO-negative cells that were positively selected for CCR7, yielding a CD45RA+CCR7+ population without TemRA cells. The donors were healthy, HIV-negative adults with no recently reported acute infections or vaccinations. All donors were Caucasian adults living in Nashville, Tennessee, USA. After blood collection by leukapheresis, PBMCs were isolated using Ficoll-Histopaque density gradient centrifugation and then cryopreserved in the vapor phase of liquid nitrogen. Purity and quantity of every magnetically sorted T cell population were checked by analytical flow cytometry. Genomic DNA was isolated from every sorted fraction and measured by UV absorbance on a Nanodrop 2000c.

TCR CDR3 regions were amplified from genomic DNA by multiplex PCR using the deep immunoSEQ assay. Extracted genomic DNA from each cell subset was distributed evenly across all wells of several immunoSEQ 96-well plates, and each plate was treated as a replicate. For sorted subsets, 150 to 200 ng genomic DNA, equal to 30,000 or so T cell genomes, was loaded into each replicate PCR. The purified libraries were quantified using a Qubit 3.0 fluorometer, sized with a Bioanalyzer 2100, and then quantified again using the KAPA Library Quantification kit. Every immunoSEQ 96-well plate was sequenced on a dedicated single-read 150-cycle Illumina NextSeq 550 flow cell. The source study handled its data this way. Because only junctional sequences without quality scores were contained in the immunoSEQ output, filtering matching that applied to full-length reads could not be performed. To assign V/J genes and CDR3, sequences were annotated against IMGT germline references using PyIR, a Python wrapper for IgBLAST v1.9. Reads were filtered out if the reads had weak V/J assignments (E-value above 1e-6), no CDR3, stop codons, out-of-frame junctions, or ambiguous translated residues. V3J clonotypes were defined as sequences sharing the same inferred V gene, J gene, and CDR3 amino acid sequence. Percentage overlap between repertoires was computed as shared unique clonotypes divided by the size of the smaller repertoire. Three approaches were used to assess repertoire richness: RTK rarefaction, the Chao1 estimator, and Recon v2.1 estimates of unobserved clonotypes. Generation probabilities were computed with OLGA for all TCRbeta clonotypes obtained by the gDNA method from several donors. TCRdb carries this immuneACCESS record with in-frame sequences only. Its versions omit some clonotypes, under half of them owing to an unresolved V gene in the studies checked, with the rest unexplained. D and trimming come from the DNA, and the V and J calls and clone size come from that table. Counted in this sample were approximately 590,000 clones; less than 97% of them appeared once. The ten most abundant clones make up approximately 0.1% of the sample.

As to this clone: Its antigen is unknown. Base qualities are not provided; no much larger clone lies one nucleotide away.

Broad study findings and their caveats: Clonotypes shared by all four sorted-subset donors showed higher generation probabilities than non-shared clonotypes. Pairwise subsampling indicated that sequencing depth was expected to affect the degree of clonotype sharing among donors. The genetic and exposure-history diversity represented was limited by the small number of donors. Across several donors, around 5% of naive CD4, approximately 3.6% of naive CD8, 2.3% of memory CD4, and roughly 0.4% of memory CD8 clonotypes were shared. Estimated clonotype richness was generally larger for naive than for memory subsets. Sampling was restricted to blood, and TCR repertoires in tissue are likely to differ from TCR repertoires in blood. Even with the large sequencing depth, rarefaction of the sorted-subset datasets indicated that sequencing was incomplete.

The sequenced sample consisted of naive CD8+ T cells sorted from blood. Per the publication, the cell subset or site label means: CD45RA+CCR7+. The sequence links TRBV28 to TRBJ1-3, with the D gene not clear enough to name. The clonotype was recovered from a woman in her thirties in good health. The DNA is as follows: TGTGCCAGCAGTTTATTGAGGTTCGGAAACACCATATATTTT. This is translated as CASSLLRFGNTIYF.